The 20 T cell receptor beta chains listed next were all sequenced from one sample in a study of metastatic and nonmetastatic thyroid tumors. Not a single patient had been given any form of treatment at any point before undergoing thyroid surgery. TCRdb re-clonotyped the PCR reads via MiXCR. Of 30,000 or so clones in the sample, 25% to 35% are singletons; the top ten hold 6% to 8%. The specimen was blood. The receptors derive from a female donor with papillary thyroid cancer or a benign thyroid nodule (not recorded which). Some clones in this sample may be carry-over from other donors' samples.

The rearrangement links TRBV5-1 to TRBJ2-7; possible D gene TRBD1, 6 bases. The germline V gene encodes CDR1 SGHRS and CDR2 YFSETQ. The CDR3 has 14 residues. V lost 0 bases to trimming and J lost 2 bases, with 9 bases between them. The CDR3 region has the DNA TGCGCCAGCAGCTTGGCAACAGGGACCTACGAGCAGTACTTC. It yields the protein CASSLATGTYEQYF.

The V call is TRBV4-1, the J call TRBJ2-7, with D possibly matching TRBD2 (6 bases). Trimming shortened V by 4 bases and J by 2 bases, and 15 bases separated the two germline ends. Germline V lookup: CDR1 MGHRA, CDR2 YSYEKL. The CDR3 has 15 amino acids. The CDR3 nucleotides read TGCGCCAGCAGCCGAGAATACGGAGGGGCCTACGAGCAGTACTTC. It encodes CASSREYGGAYEQYF.

V is TRBV6-5 and J is TRBJ1-1, with D possibly matching TRBD1 (5 bases). This CDR3 is built from 14 residues. CDR1 MNHEY and CDR2 SVGAGI come from the germline V gene. Trimming cost V 0 bases and J 4 bases, with 9 bases left between them. Here the CDR3 reads CASSYSMGGTEAFF. The CDR3 bases are TGTGCCAGCAGTTACTCGATGGGGGGCACTGAAGCTTTCTTT.

This clone occurred a few times. The CDR3 protein is CASRTGRWTSYNEQFF. DNA for the CDR3: TGCGCCAGCAGAACGGGACGATGGACTTCCTACAATGAGCAGTTCTTC. V and J are TRBV10-2 and TRBJ2-1; D assignment may be TRBD1 or TRBD2 (5 bases each). This CDR3 contains 16 residues. In germline, CDR1 is WSHSY, CDR2 SAAADI. With 6 bases removed from V and 1 base from J, the gap between germline ends came to 16 bases.

As regards this clone: Relative to the germline gene, one junction end is altered; a read error may explain this. The rearrangement links TRBV7-9 to TRBJ1-6, with D uncertain. Germline loops: CDR1 SEHNR, CDR2 FQNEAQ (reference sequence). The CDR3 covers 14 residues. CDR3 bases: TGTGTCAGCAGCCCCCCCGGGCTTAATTCACCCCTCCACTTT. It translates to CVSSPPGLNSPLHF.

As concerns this clone: A much larger clone lies a single base off, so this may be a read error. V gene TRBV6-4 combines with J gene TRBJ2-3; weak D call: TRBD2 (6 bases). The CDR3 has 14 residues. CDR1 MRHNA and CDR2 SNTAGT come from the germline V gene. The CDR3 spells CAISGGTSTDTQYF. The CDR3 DNA is TGTGCCATCAGTGGCGGGACTAGCACAGATACGCAGTATTTT.

This clone occurred a few times. V gene TRBV5-1 combines with J gene TRBJ2-7, with D unclear. The germline CDR1 and CDR2 sequences are SGHRS and YFSETQ. The CDR3 sequence is 11 residues long. Between the trimmed V and J ends, which lost 2 bases and 7 bases, there was a span of 7 bases. The CDR3 nucleotides read TGCGCCAGCAGCTTCAACGATGAGCAGTACTTC. Translated, it gives CASSFNDEQYF.

This clone has a count of ten or more. The rearrangement joins TRBV9 to TRBJ2-3; 10 positions agree with TRBD2. V lost 0 bases, J lost 4 bases, and 2 bases stayed unmatched. CDR3 size: 15 residues. Germline loops: CDR1 SGDLS, CDR2 YYNGEE. CDR3 region: CASSVGLAGADTQYF. The CDR3 DNA reads as TGTGCCAGCAGCGTAGGGCTAGCGGGAGCAGATACGCAGTATTTT.

As to this clone: This may stem from a read error, because a much larger clone lies one nucleotide away. This sequence joins TRBV2 and TRBJ2-7; D perhaps matches TRBD1 (6 bases). The CDR3 has 15 amino acids. The germline V gene encodes CDR1 SNHLY and CDR2 FYNNEI. The DNA for the CDR3 is TGTGCCGGCAATTCGGTCTCAGGGGCCCCCTACGATCAGTACTTC. It encodes CAGNSVSGAPYDQYF.

This clone was seen just once. The chain employs TRBV11-2 and TRBJ2-3, with a tentative D call TRBD2 (5 bases). The CDR3 has 18 residues. CDR1 is SGHAT, CDR2 FQNNGV, per germline. V was shortened by 0 bases and J by 4 bases, with 20 bases between the two germline ends. This chain's CDR3 is CASSLDPPIVGDADTQYF. The CDR3 DNA sequence: TGTGCCAGCAGCTTAGACCCCCCTATTGTGGGAGACGCAGATACGCAGTATTTT.

This clone was seen a handful of times. The chain carries TRBV12-3 or TRBV12-4 and TRBJ1-1; D gene ambiguous. The V gene lost 1 base and the J gene lost 2 bases, with 11 bases spanning the gap. The CDR3 contains 15 residues. CDR3 in amino acids: CASSLGRAPNTEAFF. As DNA, the CDR3 is TGTGCCAGCAGTTTAGGGCGTGCCCCTAACACTGAAGCTTTCTTT.

In its sample, this clone was seen a few times. Possible read error: a much larger clone is one base away. V usage is TRBV7-6 and J usage is TRBJ2-2; D not certain. The V end lost 0 bases, the J end lost 4 bases, and 12 bases lay between the germline ends. The CDR3 has 16 residues. Germline CDR1 reads SGHVS; CDR2 reads FNYEAQ. DNA of the CDR3: TGTGCCAGCAGCTTAGCTAACGGAACCACCACCGGGGAGCTGTTTTTT. This gives the protein CASSLANGTTTGELFF.

This clone was seen repeatedly, ten times or more. This chain joins TRBV11-2 and TRBJ2-5; a weak D match, TRBD2 (7 bases). The CDR3 length is 13 residues. Germline V CDR1 and CDR2: SGHAT, FQNNGV. V lost 8 bases, J lost 9 bases, and 19 bases lay in between. The CDR3 nucleotides are TGTGCCAGCCGAGAGGGGGGGCCTGGAGCCCAGTACTTC. It yields the protein CASREGGPGAQYF.

Many counts were recorded for this clone. The rearrangement uses TRBV6-1 and TRBJ2-5; D is undetermined. The CDR3 is 11 residues long. CDR1 is MNHNS and CDR2 is SASEGT in the germline V gene. Trimming pared 8 bases from V and 5 bases from J, leaving 9 bases between. The CDR3 bases are TGTGCCAGCGGAACACAGGAGACCCAGTACTTC. It encodes CASGTQETQYF.

This clone was counted many times. This same CDR3 is encoded by further DNA sequences in the sample. The chain joins TRBV7-8 to TRBJ1-1; 9 bases fit TRBD1. This CDR3 comprises 16 residues. V lost 7 bases, J lost 5 bases, and 14 bases stayed unmatched. Germline CDR1 is SGHVS and CDR2 is FQNEAQ. The CDR3 loop is CASNPTGTGRGTEAFF. In DNA form, the CDR3 reads TGTGCCAGCAACCCAACAGGGACAGGGCGGGGAACTGAAGCTTTCTTT. The whole variable domain, filled in from reference TRBV7-8 and TRBJ1-1, reads GAGVSQSPRYKVAKRGQDVALRCDPISGHVSLFWYQQALGQGPEFLTYFQNEAQLDKSGLPSDRFFAERPEGSVSTLKIQRTQQEDSAVYLCASNPTGTGRGTEAFFGQGTRLTVV.

In the case of this clone: The junction shows a germline mismatch at one end, possibly a read error. The V and J genes are TRBV2 and TRBJ2-7; D gene ambiguous. The CDR3 is 11 amino acids. Germline V gene sequence: CDR1 SNHLY, CDR2 FYNNEI. CDR3 loop: CASIVVTEKYF. CDR3 nucleotides: TGTGCCAGCATTGTTGTAACCGAGAAGTACTTC.

This clone has ten or more counts. The V call is TRBV20-1, the J call TRBJ1-4, with a weak D call TRBD1 (6 bases). The CDR3 runs to 14 residues. Looked up from germline, CDR1 is DFQATT and CDR2 is SNEGSKA (reference sequence). Trimming cost V 3 bases and J 7 bases, with 15 bases left between them. The CDR3 region is CSASPAGVGEKLFF. The CDR3 DNA follows: TGCAGTGCTAGCCCCGCAGGGGTGGGTGAAAAACTGTTTTTT.

The genes are TRBV6-1 and TRBJ1-3; TRBD1 matches at 7 bases. CDR1 and CDR2 (germline): MNHNS, SASEGT. This CDR3 contains 15 residues. Trimming at V came to 6 bases and at J to 0 bases, leaving 5 bases not matched to a gene. Written as DNA, the CDR3 is TGTGCCAGCAGGATGGGACAGAGCTCTGGAAACACCATATATTTT. Translation gives CASRMGQSSGNTIYF.

This clone was picked up a small number of times. This rearrangement joins TRBV5-1 to TRBJ2-3; 8 nucleotides align to TRBD2. The V gene's germline CDR1 is SGHRS and CDR2 YFSETQ. This CDR3 has 17 residues. The V and J ends lost 0 bases and 1 base, in that order; junction bases with no gene match: 7. CDR3: CASSLVSSGRGTDTQYF. The CDR3 nucleotides read TGCGCCAGCAGCTTGGTGTCTAGCGGGCGGGGCACAGATACGCAGTATTTT.

The chain joins TRBV4-1 to TRBJ2-7; no firm D call. The CDR3 length is 12 residues. The germline V gene has CDR1 MGHRA and CDR2 YSYEKL. V lost 0 bases and J 5 bases, leaving 5 bases between the germline ends. CDR3 coding DNA: TGCGCCAGCAGCCAAGATTACCACGAGCAGTACTTC. Protein sequence: CASSQDYHEQYF.